The rows below give T cell receptor beta chains drawn from one sample of a study of T cell changes during pregnancy in multiple sclerosis. Repertoires were generated with immunoSEQ multiplex PCR, while TCRdb's copy carries only in-frame clones and drops some. This table holds tens of thousands of clones, under 95% found once. The material was CD4+ T cells from peripheral blood mononuclear cells, obtained in the third trimester of pregnancy. These receptors were taken from a female donor with multiple sclerosis, enrolled in a pregnancy study. Each CDR3 is given with its conserved first and last residue. The order of the fields is V gene, D gene, J gene, clone size, CDR3 protein, CDR3 DNA. The D gene is left open where the match is weak. The listing skips clone size in some rows; elsewhere it reads once, few, many or a size class.

TRBV14	TRBD1	TRBJ1-3	-	CASSPFQGAGNTIYF	TGTGCCAGCAGCCCCTTCCAGGGGGCCGGAAACACCATATATTTT
TRBV5-1	TRBD2	TRBJ2-1	-	CASSGGLAGGDGNEQFF	TGCGCCAGCAGCGGAGGACTAGCGGGGGGCGACGGCAATGAGCAGTTCTTC
TRBV27	-	TRBJ1-4	-	CASSRPNGEKLFF	TGTGCCAGCAGTCGACCTAACGGGGAAAAACTGTTTTTT
TRBV7-6	-	TRBJ2-2	-	CASSFSQGPGELFF	TGTGCCAGCAGCTTCTCTCAGGGTCCCGGGGAGCTGTTTTTT
TRBV25-1	TRBD1	TRBJ2-3	-	CASSGSTGGSTDTQYF	TGTGCCAGCAGTGGATCCACAGGGGGTTCCACAGATACGCAGTATTTT
TRBV25-1	TRBD1	TRBJ1-6	-	CASLPTDRGDNSPLHF	TGTGCCAGCCTACCTACGGACAGGGGAGATAATTCACCCCTCCACTTT
TRBV11-3	TRBD1	TRBJ2-1	-	CASSYRQGSLDEQFF	TGTGCCAGCAGCTACCGACAGGGGTCGTTGGATGAGCAGTTCTTC
TRBV25-1	TRBD1	TRBJ1-5	-	CASSGGGATYSNQPQHF	TGTGCCAGCAGTGGAGGGGGCGCAACTTATAGCAATCAGCCCCAGCATTTT
TRBV5-1	TRBD1	TRBJ2-5	-	CASSLTGGAETQYF	TGCGCCAGCAGCTTAACAGGGGGCGCGGAGACCCAGTACTTC
TRBV14	-	TRBJ2-7	-	CASSPRGLPPSYEQYF	TGTGCCAGCAGCCCCCGGGGACTTCCACCCTCCTACGAGCAGTACTTC
TRBV29-1	-	TRBJ2-1	-	CSVSRGGNEQFF	TGCAGCGTTTCTAGGGGTGGCAATGAGCAGTTCTTC
TRBV25-1	TRBD1	TRBJ1-1	-	CASSGQGSGTEAFF	TGTGCCAGCAGTGGACAGGGCTCTGGGACTGAAGCTTTCTTT
TRBV7-8	-	TRBJ1-2	-	CASSPLPRVASYGYTF	TGTGCCAGCAGCCCCCTCCCACGTGTGGCCTCTTATGGCTACACCTTC
TRBV27	TRBD2	TRBJ2-1	medium-sized	CASSWLGLAGGSSYNEQFF	TGTGCCAGCAGTTGGCTAGGGCTAGCGGGAGGGAGCTCCTACAATGAGCAGTTCTTC
TRBV10-3	-	TRBJ1-1	-	CAISTDSLNTEAFF	TGTGCCATCAGCACGGACAGTCTGAACACTGAAGCTTTCTTT
TRBV9	-	TRBJ1-2	-	CASSASTGYGYTF	TGTGCCAGCAGCGCCTCAACAGGCTATGGCTACACCTTC
TRBV9	TRBD1	TRBJ2-7	once	CASSVEYRGGEQYF	TGTGCCAGCAGCGTAGAATACAGGGGCGGCGAGCAGTACTTC
TRBV6-5	-	TRBJ1-6	-	CASSAYTDSPLHF	TGTGCCAGCAGTGCGTACACAGATTCACCCCTCCACTTT
TRBV15	TRBD2	TRBJ2-5	-	CATSRELAGGQETQYF	TGTGCCACCAGCAGAGAACTAGCGGGGGGCCAAGAGACCCAGTACTTC
TRBV15	-	TRBJ2-5	-	CATSGLTGQETQYF	TGTGCCACCAGCGGATTAACAGGGCAAGAGACCCAGTACTTC
TRBV19	-	TRBJ1-2	-	CASSIVWTDYGYTF	TGTGCCAGTAGTATAGTTTGGACAGATTATGGCTACACCTTC
TRBV10-3	TRBD1	TRBJ2-7	-	CAISGTGGYEQYF	TGTGCCATCAGTGGGACAGGGGGCTACGAGCAGTACTTC
TRBV30	-	TRBJ1-3	-	CAWLLERTGNTIYF	TGTGCCTGGCTTCTTGAGAGGACTGGAAACACCATATATTTT
TRBV7-2	TRBD2	TRBJ2-5	-	CASSRRLAGDLLETQYF	TGTGCCAGCAGCCGGCGACTAGCGGGGGACCTTCTAGAGACCCAGTACTTC
TRBV5-6	-	TRBJ1-1	-	CASSLSPRVNTEAFF	TGTGCCAGCAGCTTGTCCCCCCGGGTGAACACTGAAGCTTTCTTT
TRBV27	TRBD1	TRBJ1-5	-	CASSLRTGSQPQHF	TGTGCCAGCAGTCTCCGGACAGGGAGTCAGCCCCAGCATTTT
TRBV2	-	TRBJ2-7	-	CASISTGQFFSYEQYF	TGTGCCAGCATATCGACAGGACAATTCTTCTCCTACGAGCAGTACTTC
TRBV6-5	TRBD2	TRBJ2-1	-	CASSPRIAGGNEQFF	TGTGCCAGCAGCCCCCGGATAGCGGGGGGTAATGAGCAGTTCTTC
TRBV11-3	TRBD2	TRBJ2-3	-	CASSRGLAGGPDTQYF	TGTGCCAGCAGCCGGGGACTAGCGGGAGGGCCAGATACGCAGTATTTT
TRBV4-2	-	TRBJ2-7	-	CASSVGGTGDYEQYF	TGTGCCAGCAGCGTGGGGGGGACAGGAGACTACGAGCAGTACTTC
TRBV6-4	TRBD1	TRBJ1-1	once	CASSPSSGTVLSSRAFF	TGTGCCAGCAGCCCCTCCTCCGGGACAGTCCTTTCCTCGAGGGCTTTCTTT
TRBV7-6	-	TRBJ2-2	once	CASSLARPTNLGELFF	TGTGCCAGCAGCTTAGCGCGGCCGACTAACCTGGGGGAGCTGTTTTTT
TRBV15	-	TRBJ1-3	-	CATSSAGGGYAGNTIYF	TGTGCCACCAGCAGCGCGGGGGGAGGCTACGCCGGAAACACCATATATTTT
TRBV27	-	TRBJ1-5	-	CASSFRGYQPQHF	TGTGCCAGCAGTTTCCGGGGTTATCAGCCCCAGCATTTT
TRBV27	-	TRBJ2-3	-	CATNQGWGTDTQYF	TGTGCCACTAACCAGGGTTGGGGCACAGATACGCAGTATTTT
TRBV18	TRBD1	TRBJ1-6	-	CASSLLPDRAENSPLHF	TGTGCCAGCTCACTTTTGCCCGACAGGGCCGAGAATTCACCCCTCCACTTT
TRBV27	-	TRBJ1-5	-	CASRLKGFSPQHF	TGTGCCAGCCGATTAAAGGGGTTCTCGCCCCAGCATTTT
TRBV11-1	TRBD1	TRBJ1-4	-	CASSPRDREIHEKLFF	TGTGCCAGCAGCCCCCGGGACAGGGAAATTCATGAAAAACTGTTTTTT
TRBV5-3	TRBD1	TRBJ1-1	-	CAIQQGRRTEAFF	TGTGCCATCCAACAGGGGCGACGGACTGAAGCTTTCTTT